Listed below are T cell receptor beta chains from one sample, sequenced in a study of spatial heterogeneity in lung cancer. Each CDR3 protein gets one entry after TCRdb re-called the 5' RACE reads with MiXCR. The sample lists about 52,000 distinct CDR3 sequences; under 8% were seen once. The material was PBMCs, obtained at follow-up. These receptors all stem from a female donor with early-stage non-small cell lung cancer. CDR3s include the opening cysteine and the closing phenylalanine or tryptophan. The D gene is left open where the match is weak. The size entry is marked missing in some rows and otherwise reads once, few, many or a size class.

v_call: TRBV6-6; clone_size: many; j_call: TRBJ1-2; d_call: -; cdr3_nt: TGTGCCAGCAGTCCGCAATCAGGGATCTATGGCTACACCTTC; cdr3_aa: CASSPQSGIYGYTF
v_call: TRBV7-2; clone_size: few; j_call: TRBJ1-1; d_call: -; cdr3_nt: TGTGCCAGCAGCTTAGTGTGGAGAAACACTGAAGCTTTCTTT; cdr3_aa: CASSLVWRNTEAFF
v_call: TRBV6-2/TRBV6-3; clone_size: -; j_call: TRBJ2-4; d_call: TRBD1; cdr3_nt: TGTGCCAGCAGTCGGGACAGGGTAAACATTCAGTACTTC; cdr3_aa: CASSRDRVNIQYF
v_call: TRBV20-1; clone_size: -; j_call: TRBJ1-5; d_call: TRBD1; cdr3_nt: TGCAGTGCTAGAGATCAGGGGGCCTCCCTGACCCAAGTTCAGCCCCAGCATTTT; cdr3_aa: CSARDQGASLTQVQPQHF
v_call: TRBV6-2/TRBV6-3; clone_size: many; j_call: TRBJ2-7; d_call: -; cdr3_nt: TGTGCCAGCAGTTTTGTGGTCCACGAGCAGTACTTC; cdr3_aa: CASSFVVHEQYF
v_call: TRBV28; clone_size: many; j_call: TRBJ1-5; d_call: TRBD1; cdr3_nt: TGTGCCAGCAGTTTTGCGTCACAGGGGGCTTATCAGCCCCAGCATTTT; cdr3_aa: CASSFASQGAYQPQHF
v_call: TRBV4-3; clone_size: many; j_call: TRBJ1-4; d_call: TRBD1; cdr3_nt: TGCGCCAGCGGAGGGACAGGGGGCGCCTTTAATGAAAAACTGTTTTTT; cdr3_aa: CASGGTGGAFNEKLFF
v_call: TRBV27; clone_size: many; j_call: TRBJ2-3; d_call: TRBD2; cdr3_nt: TGTGCCAGCAAGGGACTAGTGTTCGGCACAGATACGCAGTATTTT; cdr3_aa: CASKGLVFGTDTQYF
v_call: TRBV12-3/TRBV12-4; clone_size: many; j_call: TRBJ2-5; d_call: TRBD2; cdr3_nt: TGTGCCAGCAGGCCCTCCGGGACTAGCGGGGAGACCCAGTACTTC; cdr3_aa: CASRPSGTSGETQYF
v_call: TRBV5-1; clone_size: few; j_call: TRBJ2-4; d_call: TRBD2; cdr3_nt: TGCGCCAGCAGCTTGCCGGGACTAGCGGGTGACAAAAACATTCAGTACTTC; cdr3_aa: CASSLPGLAGDKNIQYF
v_call: TRBV11-2; clone_size: few; j_call: TRBJ1-4; d_call: -; cdr3_nt: TGTGCCAGCAGTTTAGAAATCGGGGCGACTAATGAAAAACTGTTTTTT; cdr3_aa: CASSLEIGATNEKLFF
v_call: TRBV7-9; clone_size: few; j_call: TRBJ2-1; d_call: -; cdr3_nt: TGTGCCAGCAGCTTAGGATCCGGGGTGTTCTACAATGAGCAGTTCTTC; cdr3_aa: CASSLGSGVFYNEQFF
v_call: TRBV5-6; clone_size: many; j_call: TRBJ2-7; d_call: -; cdr3_nt: TGTGCCAGCAGCTTCCAGCAGGACACCTACGAGCAGTACTTC; cdr3_aa: CASSFQQDTYEQYF
v_call: TRBV7-9; clone_size: -; j_call: TRBJ1-2; d_call: -; cdr3_nt: TGTGCCAGCAGCTCGGGGACGGATTCCTTCTATGGCTACACCTTC; cdr3_aa: CASSSGTDSFYGYTF
v_call: TRBV9; clone_size: medium-sized; j_call: TRBJ2-7; d_call: TRBD2; cdr3_nt: TGTGCCAGCAGCCGGAGCGGGGCCCCCTACGAGCAGTACTTC; cdr3_aa: CASSRSGAPYEQYF
v_call: TRBV29-1; clone_size: many; j_call: TRBJ2-1; d_call: -; cdr3_nt: TGCAGCGTTGAAGACGGGGGCAAGAGGTTCTTC; cdr3_aa: CSVEDGGKRFF
v_call: TRBV6-5; clone_size: -; j_call: TRBJ2-7; d_call: -; cdr3_nt: TGTGCCAGCAGTTACCTAGGGACGGACGGGCCCTACGAGCAGTACTTC; cdr3_aa: CASSYLGTDGPYEQYF
v_call: TRBV23-1; clone_size: -; j_call: TRBJ2-5; d_call: -; cdr3_nt: TGCGCCCGCCTGTTCGGTGTTAAAGAGTCCCAGTACTTC; cdr3_aa: CARLFGVKESQYF
v_call: TRBV29-1; clone_size: many; j_call: TRBJ1-1; d_call: TRBD1; cdr3_nt: TGCAGCGCCAGGGGGAGGCAGCTGGGCACTGAAGCTTTCTTT; cdr3_aa: CSARGRQLGTEAFF
v_call: TRBV5-6; clone_size: -; j_call: TRBJ2-1; d_call: -; cdr3_nt: TGTGCCAGCAGCCTCTCTCCCTCCGGCGCCTACAATGAGCAGTTCTTC; cdr3_aa: CASSLSPSGAYNEQFF
v_call: TRBV4-1; clone_size: many; j_call: TRBJ1-4; d_call: -; cdr3_nt: TGCGCCAGCAGCCAAGAGGGGCAGGGAGTAAATGAAAAACTGTTTTTT; cdr3_aa: CASSQEGQGVNEKLFF
v_call: TRBV12-3/TRBV12-4; clone_size: many; j_call: TRBJ2-3; d_call: TRBD2; cdr3_nt: TGTGCCAGCGCATCGCTACGCGCGCGGGGGGCCCTCCGTGGCACAGATACGCAGTATTTT; cdr3_aa: CASASLRARGALRGTDTQYF
v_call: TRBV9; clone_size: few; j_call: TRBJ2-2; d_call: -; cdr3_nt: TGTGCCAGCAGCGTAGACGTCGGGTTCGCCGGGGAGCTGTTTTTT; cdr3_aa: CASSVDVGFAGELFF
v_call: TRBV20-1; clone_size: -; j_call: TRBJ2-5; d_call: -; cdr3_nt: TGCAGTGCTAGAGGGGATGGAGAGACCCAGTACTTC; cdr3_aa: CSARGDGETQYF
v_call: TRBV5-1; clone_size: few; j_call: TRBJ1-5; d_call: -; cdr3_nt: TGCGCCAGCAGCTTTTCTGGAGGGCCCAATCAGCCCCAGCATTTT; cdr3_aa: CASSFSGGPNQPQHF